Listed below are T cell receptor beta chains from one sample, sequenced in a study of blood T cell repertoires in COVID-19. Here immunoSEQ multiplex PCR was the method, and the copy in TCRdb shows in-frame clones only, minus some. This table has around 500,000 clones, around nine tenths appearing once. Sequenced material: PBMCs or T cells enriched from blood (not recorded which). These receptors all come from a woman in her fifties or sixties who had recovered from COVID-19. Both conserved end residues are part of each CDR3. A D gene is named only where the DNA matches it firmly. Clone size, where shown, is once, few, many, or a class for clones that have expanded.

NA NA TRBJ1-2 TRBV2 CASREDTTNYGYTF TGTGCCAGCAGAGAGGACACCACTAACTATGGCTACACCTTC
NA NA TRBJ1-1 TRBV6-5 CASSYAVTNTEAFF TGTGCCAGCAGTTACGCCGTGACTAACACTGAAGCTTTCTTT
NA NA TRBJ2-3 TRBV5-1 CASSFAGEADTQYF TGCGCCAGCAGTTTTGCCGGGGAAGCGGATACGCAGTATTTT
once NA TRBJ1-1 TRBV6-2/TRBV6-3 CASSSLRGTEAFF TGTGCCAGCAGTTCCCTCAGAGGGACTGAAGCTTTCTTT
NA NA TRBJ2-2 TRBV19 CASSIFRGGNTGELFF TGTGCCAGTAGTATTTTCCGAGGCGGGAACACCGGGGAGCTGTTTTTT
NA NA TRBJ2-2 TRBV30 CAWTRTGELFF TGTGCCTGGACGAGGACCGGGGAGCTGTTTTTT
NA NA TRBJ1-2 TRBV19 CASSIRVDYGYTF TGTGCCAGTAGTATTCGGGTTGACTATGGCTACACCTTC
NA TRBD2 TRBJ2-3 TRBV24-1 CATGTSGGTDTQYF TGTGCCACCGGGACTAGCGGGGGCACAGATACGCAGTATTTT
NA TRBD2 TRBJ2-1 TRBV5-1 CASSEYPSGDYNEQFF TGCGCCAGCAGCGAGTACCCTAGCGGGGACTACAATGAGCAGTTCTTC
NA TRBD2 TRBJ2-3 TRBV9 CASSVEASGGSPDTQYF TGTGCCAGCAGCGTAGAGGCTAGCGGGGGAAGTCCAGATACGCAGTATTTT
NA TRBD1 TRBJ1-6 TRBV19 CASSGTAYNSPLHF TGTGCCAGCTCCGGGACAGCTTATAATTCACCCCTCCACTTT
NA NA TRBJ1-4 TRBV30 CAWSVREKLFF TGTGCCTGGAGTGTTCGTGAAAAACTGTTTTTT
NA NA TRBJ1-2 TRBV12-5 CASGKDSNYGYTF TGTGCTAGTGGTAAAGACAGCAACTATGGCTACACCTTC
NA TRBD1 TRBJ1-5 TRBV19 CASSPGDRATEPQHF TGTGCCAGTAGTCCCGGGGACAGGGCGACGGAGCCCCAGCATTTT
NA TRBD2 TRBJ2-3 TRBV11-2 CASSLDEVASGGTDTQYF TGTGCCAGCAGCTTAGATGAAGTGGCTAGCGGGGGCACAGATACGCAGTATTTT
NA TRBD1 TRBJ1-1 TRBV3-1/TRBV3-2 CASSDQGGNTEAFF TGTGCCAGCAGCGATCAGGGGGGGAACACTGAAGCTTTCTTT
NA TRBD1 TRBJ1-2 TRBV5-4 CASSTATGSSYGYTF TGTGCCAGCAGCACCGCGACAGGGTCGAGCTATGGCTACACCTTC
NA TRBD2 TRBJ2-7 TRBV5-1 CASSLGLGGADYEQYF TGCGCCAGCAGCTTGGGTCTCGGGGGGGCCGACTACGAGCAGTACTTC
NA TRBD1 TRBJ1-1 TRBV9 CASSVDRGRSEAFF TGTGCCAGCAGCGTGGACAGGGGGCGGTCTGAAGCTTTCTTT
once TRBD1 TRBJ1-3 TRBV11-3 CASSFGQGPSGNTIYF TGTGCCAGCAGCTTCGGACAGGGACCCTCTGGAAACACCATATATTTT
once NA TRBJ1-1 TRBV7-8 CASSFLGGDTEAFF TGTGCCAGCAGCTTCCTAGGGGGAGACACTGAAGCTTTCTTT
NA TRBD1 TRBJ2-2 TRBV2 CASSEEGAGTGELFF TGTGCCAGCAGTGAAGAGGGGGCGGGCACCGGGGAGCTGTTTTTT
NA TRBD2 TRBJ2-1 TRBV19 CASSIGLAGGPDEQFF TGTGCCAGTAGTATAGGACTAGCGGGGGGGCCTGATGAGCAGTTCTTC
NA TRBD2 TRBJ2-5 TRBV19 CASSIFLAGGIETQYF TGTGCCAGTAGTATTTTTTTAGCGGGGGGGATTGAGACCCAGTACTTC
NA TRBD1 TRBJ2-2 TRBV5-1 CASSQRQGDTGELFF TGCGCCAGCAGCCAGCGACAGGGCGACACCGGGGAGCTGTTTTTT
NA NA TRBJ2-5 TRBV10-3 CAISDSTGRETQYF TGTGCCATCAGTGACTCCACAGGGCGGGAGACCCAGTACTTC
NA NA TRBJ2-1 TRBV5-4 CASSYGQGTYNEQFF TGTGCCAGCAGCTACGGGCAGGGCACCTACAATGAGCAGTTCTTC
once TRBD2 TRBJ2-3 TRBV19 CASSIVTSGFMYF TGTGCCAGTAGTATAGTGACTAGCGGGTTCATGTATTTT
NA TRBD2 TRBJ2-1 TRBV5-6 CASSWEGTVRVF TGTGCCAGCAGCTGGGAGGGTACGGTGAGGGTCTTC
NA TRBD2 TRBJ2-5 TRBV6-5 CASSFGLALETQYF TGTGCCAGCAGTTTTGGACTAGCCCTGGAGACCCAGTACTTC
NA TRBD1 TRBJ2-2 TRBV24-1 CATSEIDRGNTGELFF TGTGCCACCAGTGAAATCGACAGGGGAAACACCGGGGAGCTGTTTTTT
NA NA TRBJ1-6 TRBV4-2 CASSPQGYNSPLHF TGTGCCAGCAGCCCCCAGGGTTATAATTCACCCCTCCACTTT
NA TRBD1 TRBJ1-4 TRBV19 CASRPDRGVKAGEKLFF TGTGCCAGTAGACCGGACAGGGGGGTCAAAGCAGGGGAAAAACTGTTTTTT
NA NA TRBJ2-7 TRBV5-5 CASSSYRPGVYEQYF TGTGCCAGCAGCTCTTATAGACCGGGAGTCTACGAGCAGTACTTC
NA NA TRBJ2-3 TRBV5-1 CASSSQASSTDTQYF TGCGCCAGCAGTTCCCAGGCTTCTAGCACAGATACGCAGTATTTT
NA NA TRBJ1-5 TRBV7-8 CASAGEEGYSNQPQHF TGTGCCAGCGCGGGGGAGGAGGGATATAGCAATCAGCCCCAGCATTTT
NA NA TRBJ1-2 TRBV7-2 CASSLSFDTRLVDGYTF TGTGCCAGCAGCTTATCCTTCGACACCCGCTTAGTAGATGGCTACACCTTC
NA TRBD2 TRBJ2-1 TRBV3-1/TRBV3-2 CASSQDLRTSGGRGGNEQFF TGTGCCAGCAGCCAAGATTTGAGGACTAGCGGGGGCCGGGGTGGCAATGAGCAGTTCTTC
NA TRBD1 TRBJ2-5 TRBV7-8 CASSLGDRGETQYF TGTGCCAGCAGCTTAGGGGACAGGGGAGAGACCCAGTACTTC
NA NA TRBJ1-6 TRBV6-6 CASSYSADSPLHF TGTGCCAGCAGTTACTCCGCGGATTCACCCCTCCACTTT
NA TRBD1 TRBJ2-7 TRBV5-8 CASSPGQLEQYF TGTGCCAGCAGCCCGGGACAGCTCGAGCAGTACTTC
NA NA TRBJ2-1 TRBV7-6 CASSLAGGYNEQFF TGTGCCAGCAGCTTAGCGGGGGGTTACAATGAGCAGTTCTTC
NA TRBD1 TRBJ1-5 TRBV20-1 CSASTGANQPQHF TGCAGTGCTAGTACAGGGGCCAATCAGCCCCAGCATTTT
few TRBD1 TRBJ2-7 TRBV5-1 CASRMTGNEQYF TGCGCCAGCAGAATGACAGGGAACGAGCAGTACTTC
NA TRBD1 TRBJ1-1 TRBV5-1 CASSYGQGVGNTEAFF TGCGCCAGCAGTTATGGACAGGGCGTGGGGAACACTGAAGCTTTCTTT